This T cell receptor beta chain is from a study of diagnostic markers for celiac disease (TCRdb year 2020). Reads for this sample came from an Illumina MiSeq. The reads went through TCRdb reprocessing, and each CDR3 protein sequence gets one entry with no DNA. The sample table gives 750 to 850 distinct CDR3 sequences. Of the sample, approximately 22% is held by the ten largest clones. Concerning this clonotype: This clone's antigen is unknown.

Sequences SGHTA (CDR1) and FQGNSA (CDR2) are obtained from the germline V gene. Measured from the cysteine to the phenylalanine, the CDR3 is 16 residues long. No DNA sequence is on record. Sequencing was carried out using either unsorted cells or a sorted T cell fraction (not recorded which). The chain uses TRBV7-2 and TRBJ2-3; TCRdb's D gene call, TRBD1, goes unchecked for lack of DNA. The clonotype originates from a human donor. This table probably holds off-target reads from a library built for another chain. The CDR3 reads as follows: CASSLVGGTPTDTQYF.